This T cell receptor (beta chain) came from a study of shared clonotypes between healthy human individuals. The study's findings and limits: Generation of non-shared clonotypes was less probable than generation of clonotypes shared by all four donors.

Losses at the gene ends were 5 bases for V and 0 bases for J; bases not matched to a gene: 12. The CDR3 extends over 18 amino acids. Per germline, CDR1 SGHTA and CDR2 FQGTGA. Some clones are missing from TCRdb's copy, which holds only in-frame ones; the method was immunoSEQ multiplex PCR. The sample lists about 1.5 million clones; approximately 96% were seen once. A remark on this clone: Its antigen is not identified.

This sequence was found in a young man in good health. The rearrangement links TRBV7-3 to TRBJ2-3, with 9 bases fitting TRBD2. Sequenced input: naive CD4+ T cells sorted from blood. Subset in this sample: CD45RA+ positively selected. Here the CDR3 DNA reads TGTGCCAGCAGCATCTTGGGCCCTCTAGCGGGGAGCACAGATACGCAGTATTTT. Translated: CASSILGPLAGSTDTQYF.